This T cell receptor (beta chain) is drawn from a study of CD8+ T cells in alopecia areata listed by TCRdb under 2018. Turning to the overall study: In both human patients and the C3H/HeJ mouse model, the study applied high-throughput TCRbeta sequencing to look at T cell clonal expansion in alopecia areata. Scalp tissue and sorted CD4+ and CD8+ peripheral blood T cells from patchy and totalis/universalis alopecia areata patients and from healthy controls were covered by human TCRbeta sequencing. Scalp clonality was compared among normal scalp (n=4), patchy alopecia areata scalp (n=8), and alopecia totalis/universalis scalp (n=8). RNA was obtained with the PAXgene miRNA kit for fixed scalp, the miRNeasy kit for PBMCs, and the RNeasy kit for mouse skin. TCRbeta CDR3 regions were amplified by immunoSEQ multiplex PCR with 35 Vbeta forward and 13 Jbeta reverse primers.

The library was built by means of the immunoSEQ multiplex PCR assay. RNA was extracted from all samples and reverse transcribed into cDNA, which served as template for TCR sequencing. First-strand cDNA was synthesized using SuperScript III with a 2:1 mix of oligo-dT and random hexamers. A synthetic immune receptor repertoire was used to gauge amplification bias, and whatever bias remained was removed computationally. In the authors' own workflow: Raw reads were preprocessed to remove errors, and CDR3 was defined by IMGT conventions from the conserved cysteine to phenylalanine. Clonality was computed as 1 minus the Shannon entropy, with the entropy normalized by log2 of the number of productive unique TCRs. Scalp TCRbeta sequences were cross-referenced with sorted blood CD4 and CD8 repertoires so that the CD4 or CD8 identity of scalp clones could be inferred. TCRdb's version of the immuneACCESS table is confined to in-frame rearrangements and falls short of the full clone set. An unresolved V gene accounts for under half of the shortfall where checked; the remainder is of unknown origin. Clone size and V and J calls were adopted from that table, with D and trimming inferred from the DNA. For this sample there are over 150,000 clones; roughly 50% appear just once. The ten largest make up roughly 5% of the sample.

The study at large found these results: Higher clonality and more expanded CD8+ clones were observed in lesional scalp than in normal scalp, particularly in alopecia totalis/universalis, a finding suggestive of antigenic drive. Shared TCR sequences between patients were less evident than in mice, which may be partly attributable to HLA diversity in the patient population. Scalp TCR repertoire analysis is complicated because resident alphabeta T cells in normal human skin are also sequenced, whereas mouse skin is dominated by gammadelta T cells.

Trimming takes 0 bases from V and 0 bases from J, and the germline ends sit 10 bases apart. CDR1 and CDR2 (SGHNT, YYREEE) derive from the germline V gene (reference sequence). The CDR3 starts with the cysteine, ends with the phenylalanine, and has 17 residues. Solely the CDR3 DNA is kept, with 51 bases framed from the first base. PBMCs were isolated by density centrifugation and stained for CD3, CD4 and CD8, and CD4+ and CD8+ T cells were sorted on a FACSAria. Unaffected controls provided scalp biopsies and blood samples. As for this clone: This clone's antigen is unknown. It has no much larger one-base neighbor in the sample; base qualities were not kept.

Sequencing used CD8+ T cells sorted from blood. The TCR originated in a human donor in good health. The chain uses TRBV5-4 and TRBJ2-6, with the D gene call left open. Read as DNA, the sequence is TGTGCCAGCAGCTTGGTGGGCTCTAGCTCTGGGGCCAACGTCCTGACTTTC. Its coded protein is CASSLVGSSSGANVLTF.